These 24 T cell receptor beta chains were sequenced from one sample in a study of cytomegalovirus exposure and HLA in healthy donors. The repertoire was sequenced with immunoSEQ multiplex PCR; TCRdb's copy has only in-frame clones and lacks some. The table records 150,000 to 200,000 clones, less than 85% of them present only once. The specimen sequenced was PBMCs. These receptors came from a man between 18 and 35 years old in good health and CMV-seropositive.

This chain joins TRBV15 and TRBJ2-7; D might be TRBD2 (5 bases). The CDR3 has 14 residues. Germline CDR1 and CDR2: LNHNV and YYDKDF (reference sequence). The V and J ends lost 5 bases and 4 bases respectively, with 15 bases between them. CDR3 protein: CATSSRENTYEQYF. The DNA for the CDR3 is TGTGCCACCAGCTCCCGGGAAAACACTTACGAGCAGTACTTC.

V usage is TRBV28 and J usage is TRBJ1-1; D ambiguous. Germline-derived CDR1 and CDR2 are MDHEN and SYDVKM. V lost 7 bases, J lost 5 bases, and 11 bases lay in between. The CDR3 totals 12 residues. The CDR3, as DNA: TGTGCCAGCACCGATCCGAGGACTGAAGCTTTCTTT. The encoded protein is CASTDPRTEAFF.

The J gene is TRBJ1-4, the V gene TRBV28; 7 nucleotides match TRBD1. Germline loops: CDR1 MDHEN, CDR2 SYDVKM. This CDR3 has 14 residues. The ends lost 2 bases at V and 9 bases at J; junction bases unmatched: 6. Here the CDR3 reads CASSLPTGSQKLFF. In DNA, the CDR3 is TGTGCCAGCAGTTTACCGACAGGGTCGCAAAAACTGTTTTTT.

The chain links TRBV27 to TRBJ1-2, with 7 bases matching TRBD1. Trimming removed 5 bases from V and 2 bases from J; junction bases left unmatched: 5. The length of the CDR3 is 14 residues. Germline lookup yields CDR1 MNHEY and CDR2 SMNVEV (reference sequence). The CDR3 DNA reads TGTGCCAGCAGTCCCAAGGGGGCCAACTATGGCTACACCTTC. Translating it yields CASSPKGANYGYTF.

The gene calls are TRBV6-6 and TRBJ2-1, with TRBD2 matching 8 bases. V lost 6 bases to trimming and J lost 4 bases; unmatched junction nucleotides: 8. CDR3 size: 15 residues. Germline CDR1 and CDR2: MNHNY and SVGAGI (reference sequence). The CDR3 DNA is TGTGCCAGCAGCCTACCGGGGACTAGTTACAATGAGCAGTTCTTC. This translates into CASSLPGTSYNEQFF.

The rearrangement uses TRBV10-1 and TRBJ1-5; 9 nucleotides align to TRBD1. Losses at the gene ends were 11 bases for V and 0 bases for J; bases not matched to a gene: 20. Germline CDR1 and CDR2: WNHNN and SYGVQD (reference sequence). This CDR3 spans 19 amino acids. CDR3 coding DNA: TGCGCCCAGAGAACACTGCTAGGGACAGGGCAGTATAGCAATCAGCCCCAGCATTTT. Translation gives CAQRTLLGTGQYSNQPQHF.

V and J are TRBV6-1 and TRBJ1-1; D not resolved. CDR3 length: 13 amino acids. Germline V CDR1 and CDR2: MNHNS, SASEGT. V was cut by 8 bases and J by 4 bases, with 14 bases left in between. CDR3 nucleotide sequence: TGTGCCAGCCGTCCCCGGCAGCGCACTGAAGCTTTCTTT. As protein: CASRPRQRTEAFF.

Points on this clone: One junction end disagrees with the germline gene, perhaps due to a read error. The V gene is TRBV7-8, the J gene TRBJ1-4; D is undetermined. CDR3 length: 9 amino acids. In germline, CDR1 is SGHVS, CDR2 FQNEAQ. The CDR3 is CASSVAQAF. In DNA, the CDR3 is TGTGCCAGCAGTGTCGCCCAGGCGTTT.

This clone is a singleton in its sample. The V call is TRBV30, the J call TRBJ2-1; TRBD2 matches 10 bases. The CDR3 is 18 residues long. Trimming cost V 0 bases and J 9 bases; bases outside gene matches: 17. Per germline, CDR1 GTSNPN and CDR2 SVGIG (reference sequence). Here the CDR3 reads CAWSVQGWASGSVREQFF. CDR3 nucleotide sequence: TGTGCCTGGAGTGTACAGGGGTGGGCTAGCGGGAGTGTCCGTGAGCAGTTCTTC.

The chain carries TRBV6-5 and TRBJ2-5, with D unresolved. With 6 bases removed from V and 4 bases from J, the gap between germline ends came to 12 bases. The CDR3 is 13 residues long. The germline CDR1 and CDR2 sequences are MNHEY and SVGAGI. CDR3 coding DNA: TGTGCCAGCAGCCTTCGATGGAGAGAGACCCAGTACTTC. Translated: CASSLRWRETQYF.

This clone was recorded only once. The rearrangement joins TRBV6-1 to TRBJ2-7; 7 bases are a match to TRBD1. V shed 10 bases and J 3 bases; nucleotides not matched to a gene: 9. This CDR3 is built from 13 residues. Looked up from germline, CDR1 is MNHNS and CDR2 is SASEGT. CDR3 sequence (DNA): TGTGCCACCTTGGGGACAGTCGGCTACGAGCAGTACTTC. Protein: CATLGTVGYEQYF.

The chain is built from TRBV11-2 and TRBJ2-7, with D maybe TRBD1 (6 bases). The ends were cut back, 5 bases at V and 2 bases at J, with 19 bases in the middle. CDR3 length: 16 residues. In germline, CDR1 is SGHAT, CDR2 FQNNGV. Here the CDR3 reads CASSARLGAGTYEQYF. The CDR3 nucleotides read TGTGCCAGCAGCGCCCGCTTGGGGGCAGGGACCTACGAGCAGTACTTC.

For the CDR3, the DNA is TGTGCCAGCAGCTTAGACAGGGCACCTAACTATGGCTACACCTTC. Encoded protein: CASSLDRAPNYGYTF. This chain connects TRBV11-2 to TRBJ1-2, with a tentative D call TRBD1 (5 bases). Trimming left V 0 bases short and J 0 bases short, with 8 bases between. This CDR3 comprises 15 residues. In germline, CDR1 is SGHAT, CDR2 FQNNGV.

This chain uses TRBV7-3 with TRBJ2-3; TRBD2 agrees at 15 bases. The V segment lost 8 bases and the J segment 10 bases; nucleotides outside the gene matches: 10. Germline V CDR1 and CDR2: SGHTA, FQGTGA. This CDR3 is 15 amino acids long. CDR3 nucleotides: TGTGCCAGCGGGACTAGCGGGGGGAGGGGCAGGGCGCAGTATTTT. Its translation is CASGTSGGRGRAQYF.

The chain employs TRBV9 and TRBJ2-1, with TRBD1 identical over 9 bases. Per the germline V gene, CDR1 is SGDLS and CDR2 is YYNGEE. V lost 3 bases and J lost 3; bases outside the gene matches: 4. CDR3 length equals 15 residues. DNA of the CDR3: TGTGCCAGCAGCGGTTACAGGGGGCTCTACAATGAGCAGTTCTTC. It translates to CASSGYRGLYNEQFF.

The rearrangement joins TRBV5-1 to TRBJ1-3; 8 bases line up with TRBD1. The CDR3 has 16 residues. Germline assignment: CDR1 SGHRS and CDR2 YFSETQ. Trimming removed 0 bases from V and 3 bases from J; junction bases left unmatched: 5. CDR3 in DNA: TGCGCCAGCAGCTTGGGGACAGGGTCTGGTGGAAACACCATATATTTT. Translating it yields CASSLGTGSGGNTIYF.

V is TRBV7-9 and J is TRBJ2-7; 14 bases are a match to TRBD2. The V and J ends lost 4 bases and 2 bases, in that order; junction bases with no gene match: 1. The germline gives CDR1 SEHNR, CDR2 FQNEAQ (reference sequence). The CDR3 is 15 amino acids. Here the CDR3 reads CASSSTSGRAYEQYF. The CDR3 DNA is TGTGCCAGCAGCTCGACTAGCGGGAGGGCCTACGAGCAGTACTTC.

V usage is TRBV7-7 and J usage is TRBJ1-5, with 9 bases identical to TRBD1. With V trimmed by 4 bases and J by 2 bases, 6 bases remained unmatched. CDR1 is SSHAT, CDR2 FNYEAQ, per germline (reference sequence). This CDR3 is built from 16 residues. The CDR3 DNA sequence: TGTGCCAGCAGCTGTGACAGGGGGAAAGGCAATCAGCCCCAGCATTTT. Translation gives CASSCDRGKGNQPQHF. Full variable domain (outside the CDR3, taken from reference TRBV7-7 and TRBJ1-5): GAGVSQSPRYKVTKRGQDVTLRCDPISSHATLYWYQQALGQGPEFLTYFNYEAQPDKSGLPSDRFSAERPEGSISTLTIQRTEQRDSAMYRCASSCDRGKGNQPQHFGDGTRLSIL.

J is TRBJ2-7 and V is TRBV30; D possibly corresponds to TRBD2 (5 bases). This CDR3 has 14 amino acids. The V end was cut by 0 bases, the J end by 6 bases, with 15 bases between. Looked up from germline, CDR1 is GTSNPN and CDR2 is SVGIG (reference sequence). The CDR3 spells CAWSVMVPSFEQYF. In DNA form, the CDR3 reads TGTGCCTGGAGTGTAATGGTGCCTAGCTTCGAGCAGTACTTC.

V is TRBV27 and J is TRBJ2-7; D possibly corresponds to TRBD1 (7 bases). The CDR3 is made up of 16 amino acids. Per the germline V gene, CDR1 is MNHEY and CDR2 is SMNVEV (reference sequence). The V end was cut by 6 bases, the J end by 0 bases, with 18 bases between. In DNA, the CDR3 is TGTGCCAGCAGACAAAACAGGGGAGGTCACTCCTACGAGCAGTACTTC. Its translation is CASRQNRGGHSYEQYF.

This clone came up once. The rearrangement links TRBV7-9 to TRBJ1-4; TRBD1 matches at 8 bases. Per germline, CDR1 SEHNR and CDR2 FQNEAQ (reference sequence). CDR3 length: 15 residues. V dropped 5 bases and J dropped 8; count of bases not matched to a gene: 10. CDR3: CASSAPTGAEEKLFF. The CDR3 DNA reads as TGTGCCAGCAGCGCCCCGACAGGGGCCGAGGAAAAACTGTTTTTT.

This clone was seen only once. This chain links TRBV27 with TRBJ2-3; tentatively, D is TRBD2 (7 bases). V was clipped by 5 bases and J by 5 bases, with 17 bases between them. This CDR3 has 15 amino acids. Germline CDR1 and CDR2: MNHEY and SMNVEV (reference sequence). CDR3 residues: CASSGDTGREDTQYF. As DNA, the CDR3 is TGTGCCAGCAGTGGGGACACAGGGAGGGAAGATACGCAGTATTTT.

This chain joins TRBV28 and TRBJ1-2; 8 positions agree with TRBD1. Germline V gene data show CDR1 as MDHEN and CDR2 as SYDVKM. The ends lost 6 bases at V and 4 bases at J; junction bases unmatched: 7. The CDR3 totals 14 residues. CDR3 bases: TGTGCCAGCAGAATAGGGACAGGTCCCTATGGCTACACCTTC. Translation: CASRIGTGPYGYTF.

The CDR3 DNA follows: TGTGCCAGCAGTTCGACACAGTCTGGGGCCAACGTCCTGACTTTC. As protein: CASSSTQSGANVLTF. V and J are TRBV28 and TRBJ2-6; D ambiguous. The ends were cut back, 4 bases at V and 1 base at J, with 8 bases in the middle. Germline values: CDR1 MDHEN, CDR2 SYDVKM. This CDR3 spans 15 amino acids.